Listed below are T cell receptor beta chains from one sample, sequenced in a study of response to subunit inactivated influenza vaccine. TCRdb used MiXCR to reprocess the RT-PCR reads, holding one entry per CDR3 protein. The sample has about 540,000 distinct CDR3 sequences, under 30% seen once. The sample also formed part of further work on T cells expressing NK-cell markers.

The sequencing here drew on CD4+ T cells sorted from PBMCs, taken less than 13 days after vaccination. These receptors all stem from a man aged 45 to 65 who received an inactivated influenza vaccine. Both conserved end residues are part of each CDR3. The D gene is left open where the match is weak. Expanded clones are given a class, and other clones once, few, many or no size at all.

v_call	j_call	cdr3_length	d_call	clone_size	cdr3_nt	cdr3_aa
TRBV11-2	TRBJ1-1	13	NA	many	TGTGCCAGCAGCCCCCAGCAGGAGGCTGAAGCTTTCTTT	CASSPQQEAEAFF
TRBV5-1	TRBJ2-3	15	NA	NA	TGCGCCAGCAGTCTTACAGGTCCCCACACAGATACGCAGTATTTT	CASSLTGPHTDTQYF
TRBV27	TRBJ1-1	14	NA	few	TGTGCCAGCAGTCTCGGACTGGAGAACACTGAAGCTTTCTTT	CASSLGLENTEAFF
TRBV15	TRBJ2-7	15	NA	many	TGTGCCACCAGCAGAGTCGACAGTGCATCCTACGAGCAGTACTTC	CATSRVDSASYEQYF
TRBV5-1	TRBJ2-3	17	TRBD2	NA	TGCGCCAGCAGCTGGGGAGGGCTAGCGGGAGAGGCAGATACGCAGTATTTT	CASSWGGLAGEADTQYF
TRBV5-1	TRBJ2-1	13	NA	few	TGCGCCAGCAGTTTCAACACCTTCCCTGAGCAGTTCTTC	CASSFNTFPEQFF
TRBV7-2	TRBJ2-2	16	TRBD2	once	TGTGCCAGCAGCTTGACTAGCGGGGGAAACACCGGGGAGCTGTTTTTT	CASSLTSGGNTGELFF
TRBV5-1	TRBJ2-5	16	TRBD2	few	TGCGCCAGCAGCTCCCTACTAGCGGGAGGTCAAGAGACCCAGTACTTC	CASSSLLAGGQETQYF
TRBV7-8	TRBJ2-7	13	NA	many	TGTGCCAGCAGCTTAGAGGGGGTCTACGAGCAGTACTTC	CASSLEGVYEQYF
TRBV24-1	TRBJ2-6	17	NA	few	TGTGCCACCAGTCCCCGGCAGGGACGTACTGGGGCCAACGTCCTGACTTTC	CATSPRQGRTGANVLTF
TRBV12-5	TRBJ2-2	15	NA	NA	TGTGCTAGTGGTTTGGTACCTAGTAACACCGGGGAGCTGTTTTTT	CASGLVPSNTGELFF
TRBV20-1	TRBJ2-5	15	TRBD2	many	TGCAGTGCTCCACCGACTAGCGGGAGTCAAGAGACCCAGTACTTC	CSAPPTSGSQETQYF
TRBV20-1	TRBJ2-7	15	TRBD2	NA	TGCAGTGCTTACTTCGGACTAGCGGGGGCTTTGGAGCAGTACTTC	CSAYFGLAGALEQYF
TRBV18	TRBJ2-7	12	NA	few	TGTGCCAGCTCACCACCTGCCGGGGAGCAGTACTTC	CASSPPAGEQYF
TRBV20-1	TRBJ2-2	15	NA	many	TGCAGTGCTAGAGAGGCAAGGATCTACACCGGGGAGCTGTTTTTT	CSAREARIYTGELFF
TRBV4-2	TRBJ2-5	14	NA	once	TGTGCCAGCAGTGTTACAGGACGTCGAGAGACCCAGTACTTC	CASSVTGRRETQYF
TRBV5-1	TRBJ2-3	15	NA	many	TGCGCCAGCAGCCCGGAGGGGGAACAAATGGATACGCAGTATTTT	CASSPEGEQMDTQYF
TRBV6-1	TRBJ1-6	14	NA	few	TGTGCCAGCAGTGAAGATGCAGCCTCCTCACCCCTCCACTTT	CASSEDAASSPLHF
TRBV5-1	TRBJ1-5	14	TRBD1	few	TGCGCCAGCCGGCAGGGGGAAGGCAATCAGCCCCAGCATTTT	CASRQGEGNQPQHF
TRBV28	TRBJ2-3	11	NA	NA	TGTGCCAGCACGAGTATGGATACGCAGTATTTT	CASTSMDTQYF
TRBV7-7	TRBJ2-7	16	NA	few	TGTGCTAGCAGCCAAACCCGGAGCGACGGATACTACGAGCAGTACTTC	CASSQTRSDGYYEQYF
TRBV20-1	TRBJ1-1	11	NA	NA	TGCAGTGCTAGAGGCGACAAAGAAGCTTTCTTT	CSARGDKEAFF
TRBV19	TRBJ2-6	18	TRBD2	few	TGTGCCAGTAGCCATCGGACTAGCGGGATCTCTGGGGCCAACGTCCTGACTTTC	CASSHRTSGISGANVLTF
TRBV5-4	TRBJ2-5	14	NA	NA	TGTGCCAGCAGTGGGTTTACCACCCAAGAGACCCAGTACTTC	CASSGFTTQETQYF
TRBV30	TRBJ2-6	14	NA	few	TGTGCCTGGAAGAAGGGGGCTGGGGCCAACGTCCTGACTTTC	CAWKKGAGANVLTF
TRBV20-1	TRBJ2-5	15	NA	few	TGCAGTGCTAGAGCCGTACTAGGAGGGGAAGAGACCCAGTACTTC	CSARAVLGGEETQYF
TRBV29-1	TRBJ1-4	10	NA	many	TGCAGCGCGTTGGAGGAAAAACTGTTTTTT	CSALEEKLFF
TRBV7-9	TRBJ1-2	14	NA	few	TGTGCCAGCAGCTTAGTCCAGGGACCCATGGGCTACACCTTC	CASSLVQGPMGYTF
TRBV3-1	TRBJ2-3	17	NA	few	TGTGCCAGCAGCCAACACATGGGGGGGCCCGGCACAGATACGCAGTATTTT	CASSQHMGGPGTDTQYF
TRBV20-1	TRBJ2-2	16	TRBD2	NA	TGCAGTGCTAGTGGGACTAGCGGGAGTTCGGCCGGGGAGCTGTTTTTT	CSASGTSGSSAGELFF
TRBV12-3/TRBV12-4	TRBJ1-5	16	NA	few	TGTGCCAGCAGTTTAGCGCAGGGATTGGGCAATCAGCCCCAGCATTTT	CASSLAQGLGNQPQHF
TRBV10-3	TRBJ2-5	14	TRBD1	NA	TGTGCCATCAGTGAAGACAGGGCACAAGAGACCCAGTACTTC	CAISEDRAQETQYF
TRBV11-2	TRBJ1-1	14	NA	NA	TGTGCCAGCAGCTTACTTATCATGAACACTGAAGCTTTCTTT	CASSLLIMNTEAFF
TRBV12-3/TRBV12-4	TRBJ1-2	14	NA	NA	TGTGCCAGCAGTCCTGACAGCTTTATCTATGGCTACACCTTC	CASSPDSFIYGYTF
TRBV12-3/TRBV12-4	TRBJ2-1	16	NA	once	TGTGCCAGCAGTTTTCTGGGGGGAGGCTCCTACAATGAGCAGTTCTTC	CASSFLGGGSYNEQFF
TRBV6-1	TRBJ2-4	18	NA	few	TGTGCCAGCAGTGATAAGTTTTATGTGGGGGGCCACCTCGGCATTCAGTACTTC	CASSDKFYVGGHLGIQYF
TRBV20-1	TRBJ2-7	13	NA	few	TGCAGTGCTAGAGTTGGGGCCTCCTACGAGCAGTACTTC	CSARVGASYEQYF
TRBV27	TRBJ2-2	15	NA	NA	TGTGCCAGCAGTTTGATGCGGGTGAACACCGGGGAGCTGTTTTTT	CASSLMRVNTGELFF
TRBV4-3	TRBJ2-6	20	NA	NA	TGCGCCAGCAGCCAGAAATATGGGAGAGGGCTGTTCTCTGGGGCCAACGTCCTGACTTTC	CASSQKYGRGLFSGANVLTF
TRBV5-4	TRBJ2-2	14	NA	NA	TGTGCCAGCAGAGGCTACTCGAACACCGGGGAGCTGTTTTTT	CASRGYSNTGELFF
TRBV10-3	TRBJ1-2	14	TRBD1	NA	TGTGCCATCCAGCAGGACAGGGCCAACTATGGCTACACCTTC	CAIQQDRANYGYTF
TRBV20-1	TRBJ2-5	13	TRBD2	few	TGCAGTGCTTTTTTAGCGGGAGAAGAGACCCAGTACTTC	CSAFLAGEETQYF
TRBV5-5	TRBJ2-7	13	NA	few	TGTGCCAGCAGGATGCCGGGAAACTACGAGCAGTACTTC	CASRMPGNYEQYF
TRBV12-3/TRBV12-4	TRBJ2-1	16	TRBD1	few	TGTGCCAGCAGTTTTCTCAGACAGGGCATCGGGAATGAGCAGTTCTTC	CASSFLRQGIGNEQFF
TRBV27	TRBJ2-3	15	TRBD2	NA	TGTGCCAGCAGTTCACTAGCGGGGGGGCCAGATACGCAGTATTTT	CASSSLAGGPDTQYF
TRBV6-1	TRBJ2-3	18	NA	NA	TGTGCCAGCAGTGAAGCGCTCCCAGGGGTCCATAGCACAGATACGCAGTATTTT	CASSEALPGVHSTDTQYF
TRBV28	TRBJ2-7	14	NA	few	TGTGCCAGCAGCGGACAATCCCTCTCCTACGAGCAGTACTTC	CASSGQSLSYEQYF
TRBV18	TRBJ2-2	14	NA	few	TGTGCCAGCTCACCACAACAGGACACCGGGGAGCTGTTTTTT	CASSPQQDTGELFF
TRBV7-9	TRBJ2-2	15	TRBD2	NA	TGTGCCAGCAGCCCAGGACTAGTCCTCGGGGGGGAGCTGTTTTTT	CASSPGLVLGGELFF
TRBV15	TRBJ2-3	14	TRBD2	few	TGTGCCACCGGGGCGGGGGGGATCACAGATACGCAGTATTTT	CATGAGGITDTQYF
TRBV14	TRBJ2-3	15	TRBD2	few	TGTGCCAGCAGCCCGGGACTAGCGAGCGCAGATACGCAGTATTTT	CASSPGLASADTQYF
TRBV7-8	TRBJ1-4	15	TRBD1	few	TGTGCCAGCAGCCAGTCGGGACAGGGTGGGGAAAAACTGTTTTTT	CASSQSGQGGEKLFF
TRBV28	TRBJ1-2	15	TRBD1	NA	TGTGCCAGCAGTCCCCAGGGGGCAACTAACTATGGCTACACCTTC	CASSPQGATNYGYTF
TRBV3-1	TRBJ1-6	15	TRBD1	NA	TGTGCCAGCAGCCAAGTCGGCAGGGGGCATTCACCCCTCCACTTT	CASSQVGRGHSPLHF
TRBV4-3	TRBJ1-1	14	NA	NA	TGCGCCAGCAGCCAAGAACGGGTAAACACTGAAGCTTTCTTT	CASSQERVNTEAFF